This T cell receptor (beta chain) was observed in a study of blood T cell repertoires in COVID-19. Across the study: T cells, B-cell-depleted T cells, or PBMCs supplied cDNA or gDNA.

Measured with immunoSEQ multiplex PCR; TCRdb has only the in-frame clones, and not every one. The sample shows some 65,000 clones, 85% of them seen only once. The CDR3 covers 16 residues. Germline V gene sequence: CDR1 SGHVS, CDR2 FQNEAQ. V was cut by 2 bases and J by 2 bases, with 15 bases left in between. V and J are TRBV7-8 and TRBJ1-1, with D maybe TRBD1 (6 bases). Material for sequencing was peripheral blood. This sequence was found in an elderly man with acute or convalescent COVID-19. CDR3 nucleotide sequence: TGTGCCAGCAGCTTAAGCGCAGGGGTCCTCAACACTGAAGCTTTCTTT. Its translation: CASSLSAGVLNTEAFF.